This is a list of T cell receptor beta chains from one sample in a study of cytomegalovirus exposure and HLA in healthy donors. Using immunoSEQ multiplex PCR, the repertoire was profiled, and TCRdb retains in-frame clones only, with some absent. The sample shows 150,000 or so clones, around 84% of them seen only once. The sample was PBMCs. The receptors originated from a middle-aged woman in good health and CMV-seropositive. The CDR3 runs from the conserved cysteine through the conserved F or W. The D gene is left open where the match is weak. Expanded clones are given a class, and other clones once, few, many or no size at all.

CDR3 protein: CASSSPKDRGSQPQHF
CDR3 DNA: TGTGCCAGCAGTTCACCAAAGGACAGGGGGAGTCAGCCCCAGCATTTT
clone size: -
D gene: TRBD1
V gene: TRBV28
J gene: TRBJ1-5

CDR3 protein: CASSVTSGSAAKNIQYF
CDR3 DNA: TGCGCCAGCAGCGTAACTAGCGGGAGTGCAGCCAAAAACATTCAGTACTTC
clone size: once
D gene: TRBD2
V gene: TRBV5-1
J gene: TRBJ2-4

CDR3 protein: CASSTGQGGRGEAFF
CDR3 DNA: TGCGCCAGCAGCACGGGACAGGGAGGACGAGGTGAAGCTTTCTTT
clone size: -
D gene: TRBD1
V gene: TRBV5-1
J gene: TRBJ1-1

CDR3 protein: CASSSLTVQTYNEQFF
CDR3 DNA: TGCGCCAGCAGCTCCTTGACAGTCCAAACCTACAATGAGCAGTTCTTC
clone size: -
D gene: -
V gene: TRBV5-1
J gene: TRBJ2-1

CDR3 protein: CASSQEEEEKLFF
CDR3 DNA: TGCGCCAGCAGCCAGGAGGAGGAGGAAAAACTGTTTTTT
clone size: -
D gene: -
V gene: TRBV4-1
J gene: TRBJ1-4

CDR3 protein: CASSLRGLGNTEAFF
CDR3 DNA: TGTGCCAGCAGTTTAAGGGGGCTGGGGAACACTGAAGCTTTCTTT
clone size: -
D gene: TRBD1
V gene: TRBV27
J gene: TRBJ1-1

CDR3 protein: CASSLLNEKLFF
CDR3 DNA: TGTGCCAGCAGTCTACTTAATGAAAAACTGTTTTTT
clone size: -
D gene: -
V gene: TRBV28
J gene: TRBJ1-4

CDR3 protein: CASRGTGYQPQHF
CDR3 DNA: TGTGCCAGCAGGGGGACAGGGTATCAGCCCCAGCATTTT
clone size: -
D gene: TRBD1
V gene: TRBV2
J gene: TRBJ1-5

CDR3 protein: CASSLEAGGLTGELFF
CDR3 DNA: TGCGCCAGCAGCTTGGAAGCGGGAGGGTTAACCGGGGAGCTGTTTTTT
clone size: few
D gene: TRBD2
V gene: TRBV5-1
J gene: TRBJ2-2

CDR3 protein: CASSPSGGLSTDTQYF
CDR3 DNA: TGCGCCAGCAGCCCCTCGGGTGGTCTTAGCACAGATACGCAGTATTTT
clone size: -
D gene: -
V gene: TRBV5-1
J gene: TRBJ2-3

CDR3 protein: CASIGGVYYNEQFF
CDR3 DNA: TGTGCCAGCATTGGGGGGGTATATTACAATGAGCAGTTCTTC
clone size: once
D gene: TRBD2
V gene: TRBV2
J gene: TRBJ2-1

CDR3 protein: CASSLSVKNTIYF
CDR3 DNA: TGTGCCAGCAGCTTATCGGTAAAAAACACCATATATTTT
clone size: few
D gene: -
V gene: TRBV11-2
J gene: TRBJ1-3

CDR3 protein: CASSEGTRYEQFF
CDR3 DNA: TGCGCCAGCAGTGAGGGGACTAGATATGAGCAGTTCTTC
clone size: -
D gene: TRBD2
V gene: TRBV10-1
J gene: TRBJ2-1

CDR3 protein: CASSTQGSFSGNTIYF
CDR3 DNA: TGTGCCAGCAGCACACAGGGATCCTTCTCTGGAAACACCATATATTTT
clone size: -
D gene: -
V gene: TRBV13
J gene: TRBJ1-3

CDR3 protein: CASNSWGGQEWTQYF
CDR3 DNA: TGTGCCAGCAACTCTTGGGGGGGCCAAGAATGGACCCAGTACTTC
clone size: -
D gene: -
V gene: TRBV7-8
J gene: TRBJ2-5

CDR3 protein: CASSEAAGTEAFF
CDR3 DNA: TGTGCCAGCAGTGAAGCGGCGGGAACTGAAGCTTTCTTT
clone size: -
D gene: -
V gene: TRBV2
J gene: TRBJ1-1

CDR3 protein: CASSSGGVYGEYF
CDR3 DNA: TGTGCCAGCAGCTCGGGGGGGGTATATGGGGAGTACTTC
clone size: -
D gene: TRBD2
V gene: TRBV7-9
J gene: TRBJ2-7

CDR3 protein: CASSVGGTSGRNTGELFF
CDR3 DNA: TGTGCCAGCAGCGTAGGGGGGACTAGCGGGAGAAACACCGGGGAGCTGTTTTTT
clone size: -
D gene: TRBD2
V gene: TRBV9
J gene: TRBJ2-2

CDR3 protein: CASSLRGAETQYF
CDR3 DNA: TGTGCCAGCAGCTTACGGGGTGCGGAGACCCAGTACTTC
clone size: -
D gene: -
V gene: TRBV7-8
J gene: TRBJ2-5

CDR3 protein: CASSMDRPGGGYTF
CDR3 DNA: TGTGCCAGTAGTATGGACCGGCCGGGGGGTGGCTACACCTTC
clone size: -
D gene: -
V gene: TRBV19
J gene: TRBJ1-2

CDR3 protein: CASSATSGQWGYTF
CDR3 DNA: TGTGCCAGCAGCGCAACCTCTGGACAGTGGGGCTACACCTTC
clone size: -
D gene: -
V gene: TRBV25-1
J gene: TRBJ1-2

CDR3 protein: CASSVGGYTEAFF
CDR3 DNA: TGTGCCAGCAGCGTAGGCGGATACACTGAAGCTTTCTTT
clone size: -
D gene: -
V gene: TRBV9
J gene: TRBJ1-1

CDR3 protein: CASRKPGGEKLFF
CDR3 DNA: TGTGCCAGCCGGAAGCCTGGCGGGGAAAAACTGTTTTTT
clone size: few
D gene: -
V gene: TRBV2
J gene: TRBJ1-4

CDR3 protein: CASSYSDRGGEKLFF
CDR3 DNA: TGTGCCAGCAGTTACTCCGACAGGGGCGGGGAAAAACTGTTTTTT
clone size: -
D gene: TRBD1
V gene: TRBV6-6
J gene: TRBJ1-4

CDR3 protein: CASSLVPGTGTNTGELFF
CDR3 DNA: TGTGCCAGCAGCTTAGTCCCAGGGACAGGAACGAACACCGGGGAGCTGTTTTTT
clone size: -
D gene: TRBD1
V gene: TRBV11-2
J gene: TRBJ2-2

CDR3 protein: CASTPRVTNEKLFF
CDR3 DNA: TGTGCCAGCACCCCGAGGGTGACTAATGAAAAACTGTTTTTT
clone size: -
D gene: -
V gene: TRBV2
J gene: TRBJ1-4

CDR3 protein: CASSEDGMSEQYF
CDR3 DNA: TGTGCCAGCAGTGAAGACGGGATGAGCGAGCAGTACTTC
clone size: -
D gene: -
V gene: TRBV6-1
J gene: TRBJ2-7

CDR3 protein: CASSITGTGQAYEQYF
CDR3 DNA: TGTGCCAGTAGTATAACGGGTACAGGGCAAGCCTACGAGCAGTACTTC
clone size: -
D gene: -
V gene: TRBV19
J gene: TRBJ2-7

CDR3 protein: CATAPRSRAGGSDTGELFF
CDR3 DNA: TGTGCCACCGCTCCCCGAAGTCGAGCGGGAGGTTCGGACACCGGGGAGCTGTTTTTT
clone size: -
D gene: TRBD2
V gene: TRBV19
J gene: TRBJ2-2

CDR3 protein: CASSDRTLGDTQYF
CDR3 DNA: TGTGCCAGCAGCGACAGGACTTTGGGAGATACGCAGTATTTT
clone size: -
D gene: -
V gene: TRBV5-4
J gene: TRBJ2-3

CDR3 protein: CASSLGPPTGSLNEQFF
CDR3 DNA: TGCGCCAGCAGCTTGGGACCCCCTACCGGGAGTTTAAATGAGCAGTTCTTC
clone size: -
D gene: -
V gene: TRBV5-1
J gene: TRBJ2-1

CDR3 protein: CASSILAGGSTDTQYF
CDR3 DNA: TGTGCCAGCAGCATACTAGCGGGAGGTAGCACAGATACGCAGTATTTT
clone size: medium-sized
D gene: TRBD2
V gene: TRBV7-2
J gene: TRBJ2-3

CDR3 protein: CASSLVKGASGYTF
CDR3 DNA: TGTGCCAGCAGCTTGGTAAAGGGGGCTTCTGGCTACACCTTC
clone size: -
D gene: TRBD1
V gene: TRBV5-4
J gene: TRBJ1-2

CDR3 protein: CASRLTSTDTQYF
CDR3 DNA: TGCGCCAGCAGACTTACTAGCACAGATACGCAGTATTTT
clone size: -
D gene: -
V gene: TRBV5-1
J gene: TRBJ2-3

CDR3 protein: CAWSTRVSGANVLTF
CDR3 DNA: TGTGCCTGGAGTACCCGGGTTTCTGGGGCCAACGTCCTGACTTTC
clone size: few
D gene: -
V gene: TRBV30
J gene: TRBJ2-6

CDR3 protein: CASSSTGTDWNTIYF
CDR3 DNA: TGTGCCAGCAGTTCCACCGGGACAGACTGGAACACCATATATTTT
clone size: -
D gene: TRBD1
V gene: TRBV28
J gene: TRBJ1-3

CDR3 protein: CASSKGQGSNTEAFF
CDR3 DNA: TGTGCCAGCAGTAAGGGACAGGGGTCGAACACTGAAGCTTTCTTT
clone size: -
D gene: TRBD1
V gene: TRBV6-6
J gene: TRBJ1-1

CDR3 protein: CASSFGSAPFEQYF
CDR3 DNA: TGTGCCAGCAGCTTCGGCAGCGCACCTTTCGAGCAGTACTTC
clone size: -
D gene: -
V gene: TRBV5-6
J gene: TRBJ2-7

CDR3 protein: CASSRHLSNGNTIYF
CDR3 DNA: TGTGCCAGCAGCCGACACCTAAGCAATGGAAACACCATATATTTT
clone size: -
D gene: -
V gene: TRBV5-5
J gene: TRBJ1-3

CDR3 protein: CASMASGGNNEQFF
CDR3 DNA: TGTGCCAGCATGGCGAGCGGAGGGAACAATGAGCAGTTCTTC
clone size: -
D gene: -
V gene: TRBV6-1
J gene: TRBJ2-1